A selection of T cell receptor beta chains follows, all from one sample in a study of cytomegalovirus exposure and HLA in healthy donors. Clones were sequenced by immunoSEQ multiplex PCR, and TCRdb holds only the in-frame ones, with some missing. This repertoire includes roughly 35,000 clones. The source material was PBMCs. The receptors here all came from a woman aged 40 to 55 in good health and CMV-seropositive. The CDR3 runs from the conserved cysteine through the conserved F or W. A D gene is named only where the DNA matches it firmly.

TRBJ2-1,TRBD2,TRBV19,CASNPSGNSVEQFF,TGTGCCAGTAACCCTAGCGGGAATTCGGTTGAGCAGTTCTTC
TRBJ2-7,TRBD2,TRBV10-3,CAISEGTGRLAGSYEQYF,TGTGCCATCAGTGAGGGGACAGGGCGACTAGCGGGATCCTACGAGCAGTACTTC
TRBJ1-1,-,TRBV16,CASSQLSGTEAFF,TGTGCCAGCAGCCAATTGTCGGGCACTGAAGCTTTCTTT
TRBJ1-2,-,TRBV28,CASSFSSNYGYTF,TGTGCCAGCAGTTTTTCGTCTAACTATGGCTACACCTTC
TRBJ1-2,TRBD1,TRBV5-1,CASSRPLDGQGLWGNYGYTF,TGCGCCAGCAGCCGACCGTTGGACGGACAGGGCCTTTGGGGCAACTATGGCTACACCTTC
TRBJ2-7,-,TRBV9,CASSVGSGPYEQYF,TGTGCCAGCAGCGTAGGTTCAGGGCCCTACGAGCAGTACTTC
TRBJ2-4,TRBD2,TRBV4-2,CASSQGTSGVAKNIQYF,TGTGCCAGCAGCCAAGGGACTAGCGGGGTAGCCAAAAACATTCAGTACTTC
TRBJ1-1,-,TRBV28,CATHFRGSTEAFF,TGTGCCACACACTTTAGGGGGTCCACTGAAGCTTTCTTT
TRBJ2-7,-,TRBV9,CASSAAGTPSYEQYF,TGTGCCAGCAGCGCCGCCGGGACACCCTCCTACGAGCAGTACTTC
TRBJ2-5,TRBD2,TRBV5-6,CASSPGGGMETQYF,TGTGCCAGCAGCCCTGGGGGGGGTATGGAGACCCAGTACTTC
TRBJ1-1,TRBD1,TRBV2,CASRDRSPKAFF,TGTGCCAGCAGGGACAGGTCCCCAAAAGCTTTCTTT
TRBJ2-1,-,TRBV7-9,CASSSDGSSRNEQFF,TGTGCCAGCAGCTCTGACGGGAGTTCGAGGAATGAGCAGTTCTTC
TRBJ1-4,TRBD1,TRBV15,CATSRDNRGVEKLFF,TGTGCCACCAGCAGAGATAACAGGGGCGTTGAAAAACTGTTTTTT
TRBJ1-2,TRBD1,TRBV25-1,CASSEYRGRDYGYTF,TGTGCCAGCAGTGAGTACAGGGGGCGCGACTATGGCTACACCTTC
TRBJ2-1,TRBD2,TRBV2,CATQGREDYNEQFF,TGTGCCACCCAGGGGCGGGAGGACTACAATGAGCAGTTCTTC
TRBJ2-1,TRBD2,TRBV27,CASSLRGLAGEGYTNSYNEQFF,TGTGCCAGCAGTTTACGGGGACTAGCGGGAGAAGGATATACAAACTCCTACAATGAGCAGTTCTTC
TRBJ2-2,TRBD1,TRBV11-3,CASSLEENRGSGELFF,TGTGCCAGCAGCTTAGAGGAGAACAGGGGGTCCGGGGAGCTGTTTTTT
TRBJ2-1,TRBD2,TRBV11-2,CASTPSPPRAGSSYNEQFF,TGTGCCAGCACCCCATCCCCCCCGCGAGCGGGAAGCTCCTACAATGAGCAGTTCTTC
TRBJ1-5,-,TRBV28,CASSLSGYSNQPQHF,TGTGCCAGCAGTTTATCGGGGTATAGCAATCAGCCCCAGCATTTT
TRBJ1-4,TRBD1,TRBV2,CASSVEGAGKLFF,TGTGCCAGCAGTGTAGAGGGGGCTGGAAAACTGTTTTTT
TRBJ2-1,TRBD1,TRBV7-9,CATHRDRVFNEQFF,TGTGCCACACACCGGGACAGGGTGTTCAATGAGCAGTTCTTC
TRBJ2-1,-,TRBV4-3,CASSQEDGGGFYNEQFF,TGCGCCAGCAGCCAAGAGGACGGCGGGGGCTTCTACAATGAGCAGTTCTTC
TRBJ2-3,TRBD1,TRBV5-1,CASSRGQDSTDTQYF,TGCGCCAGCAGCCGGGGACAGGATAGCACAGATACGCAGTATTTT
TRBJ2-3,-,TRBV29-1,CSVERGSLTDTQYF,TGCAGCGTTGAAAGGGGGAGCCTTACAGATACGCAGTATTTT
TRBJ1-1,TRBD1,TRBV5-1,CASSTAQGDFTEAFF,TGCGCCAGCAGCACAGCACAGGGGGACTTCACTGAAGCTTTCTTT
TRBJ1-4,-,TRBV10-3,CATRGERNEKLFF,TGTGCCACCCGCGGGGAACGGAATGAAAAACTGTTTTTT
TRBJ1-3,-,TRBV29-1,CSVDTGGNTIYF,TGCAGCGTTGACACAGGCGGAAACACCATATATTTT
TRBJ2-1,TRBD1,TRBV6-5,CASTEAGGDNEQFF,TGTGCCAGCACCGAGGCAGGGGGAGACAATGAGCAGTTCTTC
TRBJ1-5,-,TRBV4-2,CASSPFYGSNQPQHF,TGTGCCAGCAGCCCGTTTTACGGTAGCAATCAGCCCCAGCATTTT
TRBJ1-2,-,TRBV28,CASSFRQDYGYTF,TGTGCCAGCAGCTTTAGACAGGACTATGGCTACACCTTC
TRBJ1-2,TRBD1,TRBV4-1,CASSQPGQRTGANYGYTF,TGCGCCAGCAGCCAACCGGGACAGCGAACGGGAGCTAACTATGGCTACACCTTC
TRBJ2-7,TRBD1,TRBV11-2,CASSRSGTGAYEQYF,TGTGCCAGCTCAAGGTCCGGGACAGGGGCCTACGAGCAGTACTTC
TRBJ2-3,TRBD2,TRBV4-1,CASSQWTSGGTDTQYF,TGCGCCAGCAGCCAGTGGACTAGCGGGGGCACAGATACGCAGTATTTT
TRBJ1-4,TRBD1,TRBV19,CASSSTGKGEKLFF,TGTGCCAGTAGTTCGACAGGGAAAGGTGAAAAACTGTTTTTT
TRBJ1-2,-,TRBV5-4,CASSLGPGGYTF,TGTGCCAGCAGCTTGGGCCCAGGTGGCTACACCTTC
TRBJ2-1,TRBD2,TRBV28,CASSLYPTSGSTFSYNEQFF,TGTGCCAGCAGTTTATACCCCACTAGCGGGAGCACCTTCTCCTACAATGAGCAGTTCTTC
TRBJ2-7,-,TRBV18,CASSPTPGSYEQYF,TGTGCCAGCTCACCTACCCCGGGTTCCTACGAGCAGTACTTC
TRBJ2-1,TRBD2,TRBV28,CASSPRFSGRAEQFF,TGTGCCAGCAGTCCTCGTTTTAGCGGGAGGGCTGAGCAGTTCTTC
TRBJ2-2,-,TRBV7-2,CASSLSASSRNTGELFF,TGTGCCAGCAGCTTATCAGCGTCTAGCAGGAACACCGGGGAGCTGTTTTTT
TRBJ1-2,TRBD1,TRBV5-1,CASSSGTGIGYTF,TGCGCCAGCAGCTCCGGGACAGGGATCGGCTACACCTTC
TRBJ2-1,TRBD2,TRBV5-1,CASSFRPGTSGRPYNEQFF,TGCGCCAGCAGCTTTCGTCCCGGGACTAGCGGGAGACCCTACAATGAGCAGTTCTTC
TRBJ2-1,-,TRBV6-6,CATPDNEQFF,TGTGCCACCCCGGACAATGAGCAGTTCTTC
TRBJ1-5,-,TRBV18,CASSPTTGRNNQPQHF,TGTGCCAGCTCACCAACGACGGGGAGGAATAATCAGCCCCAGCATTTT
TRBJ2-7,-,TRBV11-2,CASRDLAAGKDEQYF,TGTGCCAGCAGGGATTTAGCGGCAGGGAAGGACGAGCAGTACTTC
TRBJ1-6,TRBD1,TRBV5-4,CASSPPDRVNSPLHF,TGTGCCAGCAGCCCGCCGGACAGGGTTAATTCACCCCTCCACTTT
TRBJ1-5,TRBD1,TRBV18,CASSPTGTGNRYSNQPQHF,TGTGCCAGCTCACCAACCGGGACAGGGAACCGTTATAGCAATCAGCCCCAGCATTTT
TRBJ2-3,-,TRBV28,CASSLEGFTDTQYF,TGTGCCAGCAGTTTAGAGGGATTCACAGATACGCAGTATTTT
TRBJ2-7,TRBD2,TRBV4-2,CASSRDPGVAGGRDEQYF,TGTGCCAGCAGCCGGGATCCGGGGGTAGCGGGAGGGCGGGACGAGCAGTACTTC
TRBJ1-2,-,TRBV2,CASSGTGNNGYTF,TGTGCCAGCAGCGGAACAGGGAACAATGGCTACACCTTC
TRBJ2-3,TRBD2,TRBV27,CASSLRASGDLGYTQYF,TGTGCCAGCAGTCTCCGGGCTAGCGGGGACCTAGGGTATACGCAGTATTTT
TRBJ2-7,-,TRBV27,CASSFGLHYEQYF,TGTGCCAGCAGTTTCGGTCTCCACTACGAGCAGTACTTC
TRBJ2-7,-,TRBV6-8,CAIPTGTRSYEQYF,TGTGCCATCCCGACTGGGACTCGCTCCTACGAGCAGTACTTC
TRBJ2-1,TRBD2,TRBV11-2,CASSYTSGSIVQFF,TGTGCCAGCAGCTACACTAGCGGGAGCATAGTGCAGTTCTTC
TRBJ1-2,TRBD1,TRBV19,CASSPRTGGNYGYTF,TGTGCCAGTAGTCCAAGGACAGGGGGTAACTATGGCTACACCTTC